The 17 T cell receptor beta chains listed next were all sequenced from one sample in a study of prognosis after radiotherapy for stage I lung cancer. The genomic DNA TCR beta CDR3 region underwent two rounds of multiplex PCR. Primers were specific to each TRBV and TRBJ gene in first-round PCR. TCRdb analysed the multiplex PCR reads with MiXCR anew, one entry per CDR3 protein. The sample consists of tens of thousands of distinct CDR3 sequences, 35% to 50% of them appearing once. The source material was PBMCs, sampled before or after stereotactic body radiation therapy (not recorded which). The receptors shown here come from a donor of 50 years or more with non-small cell lung cancer.

Remarks on this clonotype: Given a much more abundant clone one base away, this may be a read error. Here the CDR3 reads CASARGGVINQPQHF. CDR3 nucleotide sequence: TGTGCCAGCGCCCGAGGGGGGGTTATCAATCAGCCCCAGCATTTT. This rearrangement joins TRBV7-9 to TRBJ1-5, with D perhaps matching TRBD1 (6 bases). Deletions cut 8 bases from V and 3 bases from J, with 17 bases between. The CDR3 runs 15 residues. Germline loops: CDR1 SEHNR, CDR2 FQNEAQ (reference sequence).

The rearrangement uses TRBV20-1 and TRBJ1-1; no definite D call. Germline lookup yields CDR1 DFQATT and CDR2 SNEGSKA (reference sequence). Trimming removed 3 bases at V and 5 bases at J, with 10 bases between. This CDR3 spans 12 amino acids. For the CDR3, the DNA is TGCAGTGCTAGTCGGGGTTGGACTGAAGCTTTCTTT. This translates into CSASRGWTEAFF.

The V call is TRBV11-2, the J call TRBJ2-7; D possibly corresponds to TRBD2 (5 bases). Germline loops: CDR1 SGHAT, CDR2 FQNNGV. CDR3 size: 16 residues. V lost 6 bases and J lost 0, with 18 bases in between. CDR3 loop: CASSVTPSAGSYEQYF. The CDR3 DNA is TGTGCCAGCAGTGTCACTCCCTCCGCGGGCTCCTACGAGCAGTACTTC.

Ten or more counts support this clonotype. This sequence joins TRBV7-2 and TRBJ1-2; D remains unclear. This CDR3 region has 14 residues. The germline gives CDR1 SGHTA, CDR2 FQGNSA. V gave up 1 base and J gave up 4 bases, with 10 bases separating them. CDR3 in amino acids: CASSLELVTYGYTF. For the CDR3, the DNA is TGTGCCAGCAGCTTAGAGCTCGTAACCTATGGCTACACCTTC.

This clonotype was seen at least ten times. V usage is TRBV5-1 and J usage is TRBJ2-3, with 7 nucleotides matching TRBD1. Per the germline V gene, CDR1 is SGHRS and CDR2 is YFSETQ. The CDR3 loop spans 15 amino acids. Germline trimming cut 4 bases from V and 3 bases from J; bases unmatched to any gene: 8. The CDR3 bases are TGCGCCAGCAGCCAGGGTGGGACAGCGACAGATACGCAGTATTTT. It translates to CASSQGGTATDTQYF.

This clonotype was seen more than once but under ten times. A much larger clone differs by one base, so this may be a read error. The chain recombines TRBV2 with TRBJ2-5, with 7 bases identical to TRBD2. The J call is doubtful: the DNA matches TRBJ2-1 better. Germline lookup yields CDR1 SNHLY and CDR2 FYNNEI. The CDR3 runs 14 residues. Here the CDR3 DNA reads TGTGCCAGCGTTCCTAGCGGTAGATACAATGAGCAGTTCTTC. Its translation is CASVPSGRYNEQFF.

About this clonotype: This may come from a read error, since a much larger clone is one base off. V gene TRBV2 combines with J gene TRBJ2-1; D is ambiguous. Trimming left V 5 bases short and J 9 bases short, with 14 bases between. This CDR3 contains 13 residues. Per the germline V gene, CDR1 is SNHLY and CDR2 is FYNNEI. The CDR3: CASSSRLLGEQFF. In DNA, the CDR3 is TGTGCCAGCAGTTCCCGACTCCTCGGTGAGCAGTTCTTC.

In its sample, this clonotype was seen many times. The CDR3 sequence: CASSPPDLSSYNEQFF. CDR3 sequence (DNA): TGTGCCAGCTCACCACCCGATCTGAGCTCCTACAATGAGCAGTTCTTC. This chain uses TRBV18 with TRBJ2-1; D remains ambiguous. The germline gives CDR1 KGHSH, CDR2 LQKENI. Trimming shortened V by 0 bases and J by 0 bases, and 9 bases separated the two germline ends. The CDR3 is 16 amino acids.

This clonotype was counted ten times or more. This rearrangement joins TRBV6-2 or TRBV6-3 to TRBJ2-7, with a possible D match to TRBD2 (6 bases). Trimming shortened V by 8 bases and J by 6 bases, and 11 bases separated the two germline ends. Germline V gene lookup returns CDR1 MNHEY and CDR2 SVGEGT. This CDR3 is built from 11 residues. CDR3 DNA: TGTGCCAGCCGGAGGGCGCGCGAGCAGTACTTC. Residues: CASRRAREQYF.

The J gene is TRBJ2-3, the V gene TRBV7-3; D is undetermined. V was trimmed by 5 bases and J by 0 bases, leaving 6 bases between them. CDR3 size: 13 residues. Germline V CDR1 and CDR2: SGHTA, FQGTGA. The CDR3 coding sequence is TGTGCCAGCAGCCAACTAAGCACAGATACGCAGTATTTT. Translated: CASSQLSTDTQYF.

This clonotype was counted at least ten times. This may be a read error, as it is one base from a much larger clone. V is TRBV27 and J is TRBJ1-1; D not resolved. There are 12 residues in the CDR3. CDR1 and CDR2 (germline): MNHEY, SMNVEV (reference sequence). DNA for the CDR3: TGTGCCGGCAGGACGGCGAACACTGAAGCTTTCTTT. As protein: CAGRTANTEAFF.

This clonotype was picked up one time. The V and J genes are TRBV6-1 and TRBJ2-3, with 11 bases that match TRBD2. Germline CDR1 MNHNS, CDR2 SASEGT. This CDR3 has 15 amino acids. The ends lost 6 bases at V and 4 bases at J; junction bases unmatched: 6. The CDR3 sequence is CASSPGLAASDTQYF. DNA for the CDR3: TGTGCCAGCAGCCCGGGACTAGCGGCGTCAGATACGCAGTATTTT.

This clonotype was found many times. The chain joins TRBV7-9 to TRBJ2-7, with D possibly matching TRBD1 (6 bases). The CDR3 length is 12 residues. V lost 5 bases, J lost 2 bases, and 7 bases lay in between. Per germline, CDR1 SEHNR and CDR2 FQNEAQ (reference sequence). The CDR3 here is CASSNRAYEQYF. The CDR3 DNA is TGTGCCAGCAGCAACAGGGCCTACGAGCAGTACTTC.

Details on this clonotype: Germline and junction disagree at one end, which may indicate a read error. V and J are TRBV7-3 and TRBJ2-3; 11 bases map to TRBD2. The CDR3 contains 16 residues. Germline CDR1 and CDR2: SGHTA and FQGTGA. The CDR3 sequence: CASISRTSGRTDTQYF. The DNA of the CDR3 is TGCGCCAGCATCTCGAGGACTAGCGGGCGCACAGATACGCAGTATTTT.

The rearrangement links TRBV6-1 to TRBJ1-2; the D is unclear. Between the trimmed V and J ends, which lost 2 bases and 0 bases, there was a span of 7 bases. From germline, CDR1 is MNHNS and CDR2 SASEGT. The length of the CDR3 is 14 residues. The CDR3 sequence is CASSEHSANYGYTF. CDR3 in DNA: TGTGCCAGCAGTGAACACTCAGCTAACTATGGCTACACCTTC.

This clonotype was detected ten times or more. In this CDR3 the conserved last residue, phenylalanine or tryptophan, is missing, so a read error is likely. V usage is TRBV20-1 and J usage is TRBJ1-2; 7 nucleotides align to TRBD1. The CDR3 covers 12 residues. Trimming took 4 bases from V and 6 from J; bases not matched to a gene: 5. CDR1 DFQATT and CDR2 SNEGSKA come from the germline V gene (reference sequence). The CDR3 DNA reads TGCAGTGCTAAGGGGGACAGAGATGGCTACACCCTC. It yields the protein CSAKGDRDGYTL.

There are many counts of this clonotype. This chain links TRBV7-6 with TRBJ1-1, with D maybe TRBD1 (5 bases). CDR3 length: 12 amino acids. V was pared by 3 bases and J by 6 bases, with 8 bases between. Germline values: CDR1 SGHVS, CDR2 FNYEAQ. CDR3 protein: CASSFPGSEAFF. CDR3 in DNA: TGTGCCAGCAGCTTTCCAGGGTCTGAAGCTTTCTTT.